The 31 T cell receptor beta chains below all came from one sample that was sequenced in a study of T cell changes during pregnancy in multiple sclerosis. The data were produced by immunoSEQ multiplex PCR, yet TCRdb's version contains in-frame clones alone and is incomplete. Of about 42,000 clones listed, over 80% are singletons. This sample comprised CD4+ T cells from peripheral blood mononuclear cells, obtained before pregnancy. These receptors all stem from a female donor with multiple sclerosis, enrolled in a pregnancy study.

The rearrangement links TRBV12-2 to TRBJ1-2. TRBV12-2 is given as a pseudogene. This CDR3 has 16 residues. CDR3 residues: CASRAGWTPKTYGYTF. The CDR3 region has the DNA TGTGCAAGTCGCGCAGGATGGACTCCAAAGACCTATGGCTACACCTTC.

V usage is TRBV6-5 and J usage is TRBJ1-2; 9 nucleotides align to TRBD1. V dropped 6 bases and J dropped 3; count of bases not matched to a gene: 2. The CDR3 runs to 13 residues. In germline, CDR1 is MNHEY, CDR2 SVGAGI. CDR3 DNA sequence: TGTGCCAGCAGGCGACAGGGGGACTATGGCTACACCTTC. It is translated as CASRRQGDYGYTF.

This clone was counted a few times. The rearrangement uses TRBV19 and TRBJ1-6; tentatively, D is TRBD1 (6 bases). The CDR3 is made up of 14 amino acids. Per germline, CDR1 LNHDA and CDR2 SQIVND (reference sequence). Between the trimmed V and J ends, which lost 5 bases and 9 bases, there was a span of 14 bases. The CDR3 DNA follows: TGTGCCAGTAGTCCGCAGGGGCAGGGTTCACCCCTCCACTTT. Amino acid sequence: CASSPQGQGSPLHF.

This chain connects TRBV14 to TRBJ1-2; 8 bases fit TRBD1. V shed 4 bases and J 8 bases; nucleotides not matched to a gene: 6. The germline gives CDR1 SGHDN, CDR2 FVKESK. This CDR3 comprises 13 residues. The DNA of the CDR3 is TGTGCCAGCAGCCCTAAGACAGGGGTCGGCTACACCTTC. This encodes CASSPKTGVGYTF.

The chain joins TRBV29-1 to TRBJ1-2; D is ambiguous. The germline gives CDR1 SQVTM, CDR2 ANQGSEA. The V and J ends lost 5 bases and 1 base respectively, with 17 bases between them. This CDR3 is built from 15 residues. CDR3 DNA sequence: TGCAGCGTTTCGAATGCGGTCGGGGATAACTATGGCTACACCTTC. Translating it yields CSVSNAVGDNYGYTF.

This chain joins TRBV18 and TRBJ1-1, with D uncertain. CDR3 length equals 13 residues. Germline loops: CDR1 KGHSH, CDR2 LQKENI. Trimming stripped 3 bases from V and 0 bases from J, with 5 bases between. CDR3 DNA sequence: TGTGCCAGCTCACCTATCCTGAACACTGAAGCTTTCTTT. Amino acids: CASSPILNTEAFF.

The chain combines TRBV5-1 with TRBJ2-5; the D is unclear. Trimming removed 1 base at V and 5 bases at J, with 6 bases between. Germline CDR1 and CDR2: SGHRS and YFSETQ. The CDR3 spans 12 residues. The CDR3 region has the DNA TGCGCCAGCAGCTTGTCTTCTGAGACCCAGTACTTC. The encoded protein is CASSLSSETQYF.

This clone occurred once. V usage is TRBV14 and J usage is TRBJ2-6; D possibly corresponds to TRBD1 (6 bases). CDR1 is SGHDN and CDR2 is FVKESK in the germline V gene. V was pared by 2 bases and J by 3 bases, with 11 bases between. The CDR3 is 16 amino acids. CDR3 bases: TGTGCCAGCAGCCAATCAACAGGGTATGGGGCCAACGTCCTGACTTTC. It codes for CASSQSTGYGANVLTF.

For the CDR3, the DNA is TGTGCCAGCAGCTTAGGCGGGGGCCTCACAGATACGCAGTATTTT. The encoded protein is CASSLGGGLTDTQYF. J is TRBJ2-3 and V is TRBV7-9; D might be TRBD2 (7 bases). Trimming left V 1 base short and J 2 bases short, with 10 bases between. Germline-derived CDR1 and CDR2 are SEHNR and FQNEAQ (reference sequence). This CDR3 contains 15 residues.

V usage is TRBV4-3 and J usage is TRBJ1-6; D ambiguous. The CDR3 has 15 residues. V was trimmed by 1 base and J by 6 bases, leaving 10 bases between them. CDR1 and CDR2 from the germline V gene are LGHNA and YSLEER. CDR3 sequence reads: CASSQVDFGNSPLHF. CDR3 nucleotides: TGCGCCAGCAGCCAAGTTGATTTCGGTAATTCACCCCTCCACTTT.

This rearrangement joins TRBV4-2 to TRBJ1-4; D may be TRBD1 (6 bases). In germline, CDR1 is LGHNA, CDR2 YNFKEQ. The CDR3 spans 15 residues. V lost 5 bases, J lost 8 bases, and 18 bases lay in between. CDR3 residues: CASSIRQERNEKLFF. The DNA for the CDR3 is TGTGCCAGCAGCATCCGACAGGAGAGGAACGAAAAACTGTTTTTT.

Written as DNA, the CDR3 is TGTGCCAGCAGTTTATCGATAAGAGGGTTGGAGACCCAGTACTTC. Translation gives CASSLSIRGLETQYF. The chain links TRBV27 to TRBJ2-5, with D possibly TRBD2 on 5 matching bases. The CDR3 has 15 amino acids. Germline V lookup: CDR1 MNHEY, CDR2 SMNVEV (reference sequence). V shed 0 bases and J shed 5 bases, with 13 bases lying between them.

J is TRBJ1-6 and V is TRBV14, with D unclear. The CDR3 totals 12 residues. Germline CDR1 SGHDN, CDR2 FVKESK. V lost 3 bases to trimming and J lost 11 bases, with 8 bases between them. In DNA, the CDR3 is TGTGCCAGCAGCCACCCGGTAGCACCCCTCCACTTT. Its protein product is CASSHPVAPLHF.

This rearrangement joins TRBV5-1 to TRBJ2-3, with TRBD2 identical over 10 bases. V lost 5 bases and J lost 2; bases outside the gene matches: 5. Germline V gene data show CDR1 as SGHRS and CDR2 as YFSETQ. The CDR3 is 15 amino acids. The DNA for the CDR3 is TGCGCCAGCAGTCTTAGCGGGGGGAACACAGATACGCAGTATTTT. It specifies CASSLSGGNTDTQYF.

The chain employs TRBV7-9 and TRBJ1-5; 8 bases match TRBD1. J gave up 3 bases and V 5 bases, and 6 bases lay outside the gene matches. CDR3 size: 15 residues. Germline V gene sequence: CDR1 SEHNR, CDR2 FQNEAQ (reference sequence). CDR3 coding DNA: TGTGCCAGCAGCCCCATGACAGGGGCCAATCAGCCCCAGCATTTT. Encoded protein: CASSPMTGANQPQHF.

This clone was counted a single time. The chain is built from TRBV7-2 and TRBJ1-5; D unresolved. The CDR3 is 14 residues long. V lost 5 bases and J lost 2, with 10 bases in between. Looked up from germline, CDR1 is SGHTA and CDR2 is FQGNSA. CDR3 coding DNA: TGTGCCAGCAGCCCTCCCGGGGGCAATCAGCCCCAGCATTTT. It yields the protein CASSPPGGNQPQHF.

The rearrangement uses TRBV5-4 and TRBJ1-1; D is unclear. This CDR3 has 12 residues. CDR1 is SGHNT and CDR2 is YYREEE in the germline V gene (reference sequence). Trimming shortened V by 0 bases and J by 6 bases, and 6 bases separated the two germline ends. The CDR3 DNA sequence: TGTGCCAGCAGCTTGGACGGGGCTGAAGCTTTCTTT. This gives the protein CASSLDGAEAFF.

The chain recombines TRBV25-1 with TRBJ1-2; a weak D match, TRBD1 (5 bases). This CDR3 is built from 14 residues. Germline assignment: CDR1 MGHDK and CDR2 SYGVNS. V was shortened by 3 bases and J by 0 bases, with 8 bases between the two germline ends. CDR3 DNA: TGTGCCAGCAGTGATTGGGGGGCTAACTATGGCTACACCTTC. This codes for CASSDWGANYGYTF.

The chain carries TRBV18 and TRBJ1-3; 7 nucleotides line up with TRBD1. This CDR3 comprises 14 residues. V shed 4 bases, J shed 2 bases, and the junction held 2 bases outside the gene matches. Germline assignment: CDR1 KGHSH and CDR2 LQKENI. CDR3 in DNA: TGTGCCAGCTCACTGGGACAGCCTGGAAACACCATATATTTT. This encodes CASSLGQPGNTIYF.

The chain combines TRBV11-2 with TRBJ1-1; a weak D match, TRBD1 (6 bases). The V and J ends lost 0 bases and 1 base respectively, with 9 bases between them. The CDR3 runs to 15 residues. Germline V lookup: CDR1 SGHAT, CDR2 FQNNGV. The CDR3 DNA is TGTGCCAGCAGCTTAGAGGGGGCAGCGAACACTGAAGCTTTCTTT. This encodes CASSLEGAANTEAFF.

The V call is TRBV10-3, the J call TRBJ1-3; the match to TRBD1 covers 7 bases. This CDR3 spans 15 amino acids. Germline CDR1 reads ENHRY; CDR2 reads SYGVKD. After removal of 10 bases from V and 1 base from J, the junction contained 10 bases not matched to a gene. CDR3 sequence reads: CASVTGEGSGNTIYF. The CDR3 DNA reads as TGTGCCAGTGTTACAGGGGAAGGGTCTGGAAACACCATATATTTT.

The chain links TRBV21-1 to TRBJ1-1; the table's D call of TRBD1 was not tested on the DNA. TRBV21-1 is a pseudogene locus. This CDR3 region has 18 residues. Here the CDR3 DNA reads TGTGCCAGCAGCAAAGGAAAGGGGACAGGGGGTCGGTGGTCTGAAGCTTTCTTT. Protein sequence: CASSKGKGTGGRWSEAFF.

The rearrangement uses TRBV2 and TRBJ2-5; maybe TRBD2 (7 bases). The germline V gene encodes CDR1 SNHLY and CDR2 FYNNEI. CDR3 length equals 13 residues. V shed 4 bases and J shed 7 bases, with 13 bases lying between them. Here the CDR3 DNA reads TGTGCCAGCAGTGTGTCAGGGGAGGGGACCCAGTACTTC. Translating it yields CASSVSGEGTQYF.

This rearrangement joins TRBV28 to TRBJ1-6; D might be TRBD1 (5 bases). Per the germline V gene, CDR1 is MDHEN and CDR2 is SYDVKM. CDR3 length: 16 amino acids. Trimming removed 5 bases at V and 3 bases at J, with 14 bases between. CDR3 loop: CASSIGARGYNSPLHF. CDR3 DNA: TGTGCCAGCAGTATTGGGGCCAGAGGCTATAATTCACCCCTCCACTTT. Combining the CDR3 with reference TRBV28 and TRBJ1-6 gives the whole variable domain DVKVTQSSRYLVKRTGEKVFLECVQDMDHENMFWYRQDPGLGLRLIYFSYDVKMKEKGDIPEGYSVSREKKERFSLILESASTNQTSMYLCASSIGARGYNSPLHFGNGTRLTVT.

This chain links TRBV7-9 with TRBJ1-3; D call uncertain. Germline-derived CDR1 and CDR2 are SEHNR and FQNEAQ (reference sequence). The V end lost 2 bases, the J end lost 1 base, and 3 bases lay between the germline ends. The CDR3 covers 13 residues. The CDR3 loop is CASSLYSGNTIYF. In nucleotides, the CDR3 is TGTGCCAGCAGCTTATATTCTGGAAACACCATATATTTT.

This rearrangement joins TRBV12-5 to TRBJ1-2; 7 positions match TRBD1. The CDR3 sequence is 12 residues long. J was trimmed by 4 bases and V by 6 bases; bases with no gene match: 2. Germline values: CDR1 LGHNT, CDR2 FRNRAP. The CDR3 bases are TGTGCTAGTGGGACAGGGACCTATGGCTACACCTTC. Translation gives CASGTGTYGYTF.

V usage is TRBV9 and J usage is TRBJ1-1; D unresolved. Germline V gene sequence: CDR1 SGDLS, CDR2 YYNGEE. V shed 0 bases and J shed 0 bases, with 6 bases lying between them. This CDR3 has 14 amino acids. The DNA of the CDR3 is TGTGCCAGCAGCGTAGGGACTGTGAACACTGAAGCTTTCTTT. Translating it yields CASSVGTVNTEAFF.

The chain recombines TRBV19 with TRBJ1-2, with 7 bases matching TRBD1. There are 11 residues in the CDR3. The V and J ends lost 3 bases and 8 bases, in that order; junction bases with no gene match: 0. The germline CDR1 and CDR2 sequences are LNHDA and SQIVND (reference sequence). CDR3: CASSMDRGYTF. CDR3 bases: TGTGCCAGTAGTATGGACAGGGGCTACACCTTC.

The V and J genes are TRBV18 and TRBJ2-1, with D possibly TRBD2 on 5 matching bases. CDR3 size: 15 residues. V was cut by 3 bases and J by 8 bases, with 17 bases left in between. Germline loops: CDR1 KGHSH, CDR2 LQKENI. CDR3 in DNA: TGTGCCAGCTCACCGAGTACTAGACGTCGCGATGAGCAGTTCTTC. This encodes CASSPSTRRRDEQFF.

In DNA form, the CDR3 reads TGTGCCAGCAGCGTGACAGGGCAGGTCCAAGAGACCCAGTACTTC. Encoded protein: CASSVTGQVQETQYF. This chain joins TRBV7-2 and TRBJ2-5; 7 bases agree with TRBD1. Looked up from germline, CDR1 is SGHTA and CDR2 is FQGNSA. CDR3 length equals 15 residues. J gave up 1 base and V 5 bases, and 7 bases lay outside the gene matches.

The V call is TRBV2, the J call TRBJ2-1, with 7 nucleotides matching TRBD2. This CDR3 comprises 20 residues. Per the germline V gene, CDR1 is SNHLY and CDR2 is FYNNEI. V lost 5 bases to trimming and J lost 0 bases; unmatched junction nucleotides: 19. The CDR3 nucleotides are TGTGCCAGCAGTCCGATCCGGACTAGTCAATCCCCGAGCTCCTACAATGAGCAGTTCTTC. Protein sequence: CASSPIRTSQSPSSYNEQFF. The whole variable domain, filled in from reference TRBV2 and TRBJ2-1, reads EPEVTQTPSHQVTQMGQEVILRCVPISNHLYFYWYRQILGQKVEFLVSFYNNEISEKSEIFDDQFSVERPDGSNFTLKIRSTKLEDSAMYFCASSPIRTSQSPSSYNEQFFGPGTRLTVL.